This T cell receptor beta chain was identified in a study of early T cells in non-severe SARS-CoV-2 infection. Overall study context: Chains stayed unpaired after sequencing of bulk RNA from unsorted whole blood.

V was clipped by 2 bases and J by 5 bases, with 7 bases between them. The CDR3 totals 14 residues. Germline CDR1 is SGHAT and CDR2 is FQDESV (reference sequence). The sample holds many counts of this clonotype. Individual cDNA molecules each received unique molecular identifiers attached to them. TCRdb processed the 5' RACE reads anew with MiXCR; each CDR3 protein has one entry. The sample records about 49,000 distinct CDR3 sequences, 3.5% to 4.5% being singletons. The sequence derives from an adult who was a healthcare worker with PCR-confirmed SARS-CoV-2 infection or an uninfected control (not recorded which). The sequenced sample was whole blood. The chain is built from TRBV11-1 and TRBJ1-6; D is perhaps TRBD1 (5 bases). The CDR3 here is CASSLQQDNSPLHF. The CDR3 coding sequence is TGTGCCAGCAGCTTACAACAGGATAATTCACCCCTCCACTTT.